One T cell receptor beta chain is described in this entry. Its antigen remains unknown. V dropped 3 bases and J dropped 8; count of bases not matched to a gene: 5. The CDR3 contains 12 residues. Per the germline V gene, CDR1 is SQVTM and CDR2 is ANQGSEA. The sample belongs to a study of T cell responses to AZD1222 COVID-19 vaccine. Study-level information: Analyses pooled second doses at about 4 or about 12 weeks.

Study findings and constraints: Nearly half of unique spike-specific TCRs reportedly avoided B.1.351 and B.1.1.7 mutated regions. A mostly white British donor set with more females was recruited, and clonal diversity was possibly underestimated. Sampled repertoires all dated from after the peak T cell response.

The method was immunoSEQ multiplex PCR; TCRdb's version includes in-frame clones alone and lacks a portion of them. Seen here are some 170,000 clones, about 89% observed once, and the top ten hold 1.5% to 2%. This rearrangement joins TRBV29-1 to TRBJ1-2; TRBD1 agrees at 8 bases. Specimen: peripheral blood, collected on day 0 of AZD1222 vaccination. This TCR was sampled from an adult in good health. The CDR3 DNA sequence: TGCAGCGTTGACCAGGGGGCGAAAGGCTACACCTTC. Its translation: CSVDQGAKGYTF.